This TCR beta chain comes out of a study of blood T cell repertoires in COVID-19. The wider study: Sites in the United States, Italy and Spain provided acute and convalescent COVID-19 samples.

Per the original data handling: Reference gene primer amplification in the assay estimated nucleated cell counts. Clones were read by immunoSEQ multiplex PCR, and TCRdb kept only the in-frame ones, dropping some. V and J calls and clone size come straight from that table; D and trimming were deduced from the DNA. The sample includes 200,000 to 250,000 clones, 86% of them seen just once. The trim removed 6 bases at V and 4 bases at J, leaving 6 bases unmatched. This CDR3 spans 15 amino acids. Germline-derived CDR1 and CDR2 are LGHNA and YSLEER. This clonotype originated in a woman under 40 who had recovered from COVID-19. This chain uses TRBV4-3 with TRBJ1-3; TRBD1 matches 10 bases. The sequenced material came from peripheral blood. Written as DNA, the CDR3 is TGCGCCAGCAGTAACGACAGGGGGCGCGGAAACACCATATATTTT. It yields the protein CASSNDRGRGNTIYF.